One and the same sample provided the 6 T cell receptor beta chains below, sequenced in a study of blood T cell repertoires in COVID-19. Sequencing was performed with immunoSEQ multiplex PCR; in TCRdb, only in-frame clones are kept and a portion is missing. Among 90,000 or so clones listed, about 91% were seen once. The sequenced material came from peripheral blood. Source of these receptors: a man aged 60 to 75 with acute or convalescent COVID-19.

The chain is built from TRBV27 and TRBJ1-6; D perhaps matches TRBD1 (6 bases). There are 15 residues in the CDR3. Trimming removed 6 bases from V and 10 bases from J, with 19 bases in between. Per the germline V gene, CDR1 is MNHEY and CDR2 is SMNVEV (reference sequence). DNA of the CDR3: TGTGCCAGCAGAGGTGGGACATCCAGTTTCTCACCCCTCCACTTT. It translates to CASRGGTSSFSPLHF.

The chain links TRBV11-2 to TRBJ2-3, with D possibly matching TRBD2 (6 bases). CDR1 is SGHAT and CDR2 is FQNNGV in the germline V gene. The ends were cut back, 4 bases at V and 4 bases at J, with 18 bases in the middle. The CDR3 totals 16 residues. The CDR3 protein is CASSSRVGLRPDTQYF. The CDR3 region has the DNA TGTGCCAGCAGCTCTAGAGTAGGACTACGACCAGATACGCAGTATTTT.

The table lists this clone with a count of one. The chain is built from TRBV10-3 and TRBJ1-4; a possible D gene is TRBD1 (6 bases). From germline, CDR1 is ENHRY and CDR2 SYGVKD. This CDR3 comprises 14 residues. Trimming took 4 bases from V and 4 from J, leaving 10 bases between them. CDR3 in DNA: TGTGCCATCAGTGCAGGGGTTGGTAATGAAAAACTGTTTTTT. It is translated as CAISAGVGNEKLFF.

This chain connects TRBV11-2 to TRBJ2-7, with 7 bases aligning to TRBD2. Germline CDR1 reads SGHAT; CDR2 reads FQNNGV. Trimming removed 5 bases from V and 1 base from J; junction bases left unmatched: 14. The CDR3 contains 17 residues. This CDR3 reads CASSRGRAGFGSYEQYF. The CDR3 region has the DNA TGTGCCAGCAGCCGTGGGAGGGCCGGGTTTGGGTCCTACGAGCAGTACTTC.

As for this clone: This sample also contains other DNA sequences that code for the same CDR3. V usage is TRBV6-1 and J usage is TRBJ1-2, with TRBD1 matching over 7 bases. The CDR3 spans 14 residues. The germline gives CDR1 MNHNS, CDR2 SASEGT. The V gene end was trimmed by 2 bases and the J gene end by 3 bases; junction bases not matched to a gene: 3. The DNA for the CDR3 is TGTGCCAGCAGTGAAAGACAGGGAGACTATGGCTACACCTTC. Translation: CASSERQGDYGYTF.

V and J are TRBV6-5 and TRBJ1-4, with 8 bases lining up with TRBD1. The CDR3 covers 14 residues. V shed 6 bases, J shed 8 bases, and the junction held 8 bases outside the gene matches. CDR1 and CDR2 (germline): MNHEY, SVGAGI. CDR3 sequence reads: CASSRQGAGEKLFF. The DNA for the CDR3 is TGTGCCAGCAGCCGTCAGGGGGCAGGAGAAAAACTGTTTTTT.